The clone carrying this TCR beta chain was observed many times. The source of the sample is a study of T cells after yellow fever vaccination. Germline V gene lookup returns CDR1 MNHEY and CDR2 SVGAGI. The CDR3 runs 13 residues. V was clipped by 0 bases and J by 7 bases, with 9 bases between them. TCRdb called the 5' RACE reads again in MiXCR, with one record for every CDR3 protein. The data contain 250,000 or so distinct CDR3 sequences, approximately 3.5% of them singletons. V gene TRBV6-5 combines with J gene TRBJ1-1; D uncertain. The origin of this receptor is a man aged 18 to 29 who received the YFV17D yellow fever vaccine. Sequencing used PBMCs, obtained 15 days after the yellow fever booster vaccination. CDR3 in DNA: TGTGCCAGCAGTTACTCGTCGGGGTATGAAGCTTTCTTT. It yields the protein CASSYSSGYEAFF.